A selection of T cell receptor beta chains follows, all from one sample in a study of blood T cells in healthy people across ages. A single record per CDR3 protein comes from TCRdb applying MiXCR to the 5' RACE reads. The sample carries about 1.4 million distinct CDR3 sequences, around 55% recorded once. Sequencing used blood. These TCRs come from a man aged 18 to 29 in good health. Each CDR3 is given with its conserved first and last residue. Fields, in order: CDR3 DNA, CDR3 protein, D gene, J gene, clone size, V gene. D genes are given only for firm matches. Rows may omit the clone size; those that give it use once, few, many or a size class.

TGTGCCAGCAGTTACGGGACAGGGGGTTTGGATACGCAGTATTTT | CASSYGTGGLDTQYF | TRBD1 | TRBJ2-3 | few | TRBV6-5
TGTGCCAGCAGCGGAATCAGACAGGGTAGAGAGACCCAGTACTTC | CASSGIRQGRETQYF | TRBD1 | TRBJ2-5 | . | TRBV5-6
TGTGCCAGCAGCTCCGGTCCCGGTGGGACCAACGTCCTGACTTTC | CASSSGPGGTNVLTF | . | TRBJ2-6 | . | TRBV11-2
TGCAGTCCCCTCGGGGTGGGAGCAGATACGCAGTATTTT | CSPLGVGADTQYF | . | TRBJ2-3 | . | TRBV20-1
TGCAGTGCTAGAGATCTTTCGGACAGAGCCTACGAGCAGTACTTC | CSARDLSDRAYEQYF | . | TRBJ2-7 | few | TRBV20-1
TGTGCCAGCCGGGAAACAGGGGAGGAGAACATTCAGTACTTC | CASRETGEENIQYF | . | TRBJ2-4 | . | TRBV6-2/TRBV6-3
TGCAGCGATGTGTACCAAGAGACCCAGTTCTTC | CSDVYQETQFF | . | TRBJ2-1 | . | TRBV29-1
TGCAGTGCTAGACCTTCCCGAACAGGGGTGGACTATGGCTACACCTTC | CSARPSRTGVDYGYTF | TRBD1 | TRBJ1-2 | . | TRBV20-1
TGCGCCAGCAGGGCGGCGGGAGGGCCCTACGAGCAGTACTTC | CASRAAGGPYEQYF | TRBD2 | TRBJ2-7 | . | TRBV4-1
TGCAGTGCAAGTCCGACAAGAATGAACACCTACAATGAGCAGTTCTTC | CSASPTRMNTYNEQFF | . | TRBJ2-1 | . | TRBV20-1
TGCGCCAGCAGTCGCCGTTTGGGACTAGCGGGGGTCAAGTCGTCCTACGAGCAGTACTTC | CASSRRLGLAGVKSSYEQYF | TRBD2 | TRBJ2-7 | few | TRBV10-2
TGTGCCAGCAGCCCCGCGGGACGGCTTTACAATGAGCAGTTCTTC | CASSPAGRLYNEQFF | . | TRBJ2-1 | . | TRBV9
TGCGCCAGCTCCAAAATTAGCGGGAGGGACTACAATGAGCAGTTCTTC | CASSKISGRDYNEQFF | TRBD2 | TRBJ2-1 | . | TRBV4-1
TGTGCCAGCAGCTTAGAAGGAACGACAACTTACGAGCAGTACTTC | CASSLEGTTTYEQYF | . | TRBJ2-7 | . | TRBV13
TGCGCCAGCAGTGAGTCGGACAGGGGAGACGAGCAGTACTTC | CASSESDRGDEQYF | TRBD1 | TRBJ2-7 | few | TRBV10-2
TGCAGCGTCGCCAGACAGGGGCCCTACGAGCAGTACTTC | CSVARQGPYEQYF | TRBD1 | TRBJ2-7 | few | TRBV29-1
TGTGCCAGCAGCCCCTCCGGAAACCTGGGGTACGAGCAGTACTTC | CASSPSGNLGYEQYF | . | TRBJ2-7 | few | TRBV7-9
TGTGCCATCAGTGGGGGAGAATCTGCTTTCTTT | CAISGGESAFF | . | TRBJ1-1 | . | TRBV10-3
TGCAGTGCCGAATCCCGACAGGGAGGCTATGGCTACACCTTC | CSAESRQGGYGYTF | TRBD1 | TRBJ1-2 | . | TRBV20-1
TGCGCCAGCAGCTTGTTGGGGACATCCTACAATGAGCAGTTCTTC | CASSLLGTSYNEQFF | . | TRBJ2-1 | . | TRBV5-1